This TCR beta chain was sequenced for a study of blood T cell repertoires in COVID-19. Study as a whole: Sources were T cells, B-cell-depleted T cells, or PBMCs; the material itself was cDNA or gDNA.

The CDR3 sequence is 17 residues long. The germline CDR1 and CDR2 sequences are SGHRS and YFSETQ. The J segment lost 3 bases and the V segment lost 2 bases, leaving 9 bases of the junction unmatched. Profiled with immunoSEQ multiplex PCR; TCRdb holds only in-frame clones, not every one. The table lists some 120,000 clones, 65% to 85% of them singletons. The chain carries TRBV5-1 and TRBJ2-2, with 8 positions matching TRBD2. Sample: peripheral blood. This clonotype was sampled from a man at least 80 years old with active or convalescent COVID-19. CDR3 protein: CASSFPPGGGDTGELFF. Written as DNA, the CDR3 is TGCGCCAGCAGCTTTCCTCCCGGGGGGGGAGACACCGGGGAGCTGTTTTTT.